Below, 22 T cell receptor beta chains from the same sample are listed, as sequenced in a study of shared clonotypes between healthy human individuals. Method: immunoSEQ multiplex PCR; TCRdb's copy keeps in-frame clones and lacks some. The sample records 300,000 to 400,000 clones, 74% being singletons. The source material was memory CD4+ T cells sorted from blood. Subset specified: CD45RA-negative fraction. The receptor source for this set is a man aged 25 to 45 in good health.

The chain uses TRBV5-1 and TRBJ2-1; 10 nucleotides align to TRBD2. The CDR3 extends over 16 amino acids. J was trimmed by 5 bases and V by 1 base; bases with no gene match: 6. The germline V gene encodes CDR1 SGHRS and CDR2 YFSETQ. The CDR3 spells CASSLQGTSGDNEQFF. The CDR3 DNA is TGCGCCAGCAGCTTGCAGGGTACTAGCGGGGACAATGAGCAGTTCTTC.

This chain uses TRBV5-8 with TRBJ2-7; D is ambiguous. CDR1 and CDR2 (germline): SGHTS, YDEGEE. V lost 4 bases, J lost 4 bases, and 9 bases lay in between. This CDR3 spans 12 amino acids. The CDR3 reads CASSLGVYEQYF. For the CDR3, the DNA is TGTGCCAGCAGCCTTGGGGTGTACGAGCAGTACTTC.

The J gene is TRBJ2-3, the V gene TRBV6-5, with a tentative D call TRBD1 (6 bases). Trimming removed 6 bases from V and 6 bases from J, with 13 bases in between. CDR1 and CDR2 (germline): MNHEY, SVGAGI. The length of the CDR3 is 13 residues. The CDR3 DNA reads TGTGCCAGCAGGGAGACAGGCAAGGATACGCAGTATTTT. Translation gives CASRETGKDTQYF.

This chain links TRBV9 with TRBJ1-2; 8 positions agree with TRBD1. Germline loops: CDR1 SGDLS, CDR2 YYNGEE. The CDR3 covers 15 residues. The V gene end was trimmed by 5 bases and the J gene end by 0 bases; junction bases not matched to a gene: 6. The CDR3 loop is CASSEDREANYGYTF. CDR3 sequence (DNA): TGTGCCAGCAGTGAGGACAGGGAGGCTAACTATGGCTACACCTTC.

V is TRBV18 and J is TRBJ1-1; 7 bases align to TRBD1. J gave up 1 base and V 2 bases, and 4 bases lay outside the gene matches. The CDR3 sequence is 15 residues long. The germline CDR1 and CDR2 sequences are KGHSH and LQKENI. For the CDR3, the DNA is TGTGCCAGCTCACCAGACAGGGTGGGGAACACTGAAGCTTTCTTT. Residues: CASSPDRVGNTEAFF.

This clone was seen only a few times. V and J are TRBV9 and TRBJ2-7; 9 nucleotides match TRBD2. Germline CDR1 reads SGDLS; CDR2 reads YYNGEE. Trimming cost V 4 bases and J 2 bases; bases outside gene matches: 7. This CDR3 comprises 15 residues. CDR3 nucleotide sequence: TGTGCCAGCAGCCCCGGACTAGCGAACACCTACGAGCAGTACTTC. Protein product: CASSPGLANTYEQYF.

J is TRBJ2-1 and V is TRBV2; TRBD2 matches at 10 bases. V shed 6 bases, J shed 4 bases, and the junction held 6 bases outside the gene matches. CDR3 length equals 15 residues. Germline V CDR1 and CDR2: SNHLY, FYNNEI. The chain's CDR3 is CASSDSGRLYNEQFF. CDR3 coding DNA: TGTGCCAGCAGCGATAGCGGGAGGCTGTACAATGAGCAGTTCTTC.

The chain links TRBV5-1 to TRBJ2-5, with D tentatively TRBD1 (5 bases). V gave up 4 bases and J gave up 1 base, with 11 bases separating them. The CDR3 has 14 amino acids. Per the germline V gene, CDR1 is SGHRS and CDR2 is YFSETQ. The CDR3 protein is CASSTDRVQETQYF. For the CDR3, the DNA is TGCGCCAGCAGCACAGACAGAGTCCAAGAGACCCAGTACTTC.

This clone was counted once. V and J are TRBV28 and TRBJ1-4, with D hard to call. This CDR3 has 16 amino acids. Germline V gives CDR1 MDHEN, CDR2 SYDVKM. V shed 1 base and J shed 3 bases, with 12 bases lying between them. In nucleotides, the CDR3 is TGTGCCAGCAGTTTATCCGTCAGGATAGCTAATGAAAAACTGTTTTTT. Translated, it gives CASSLSVRIANEKLFF. The full variable domain, its missing parts supplied by reference TRBV28 and TRBJ1-4, is DVKVTQSSRYLVKRTGEKVFLECVQDMDHENMFWYRQDPGLGLRLIYFSYDVKMKEKGDIPEGYSVSREKKERFSLILESASTNQTSMYLCASSLSVRIANEKLFFGSGTQLSVL.

The chain joins TRBV2 to TRBJ2-3; 8 bases fit TRBD2. CDR1 is SNHLY, CDR2 FYNNEI, per germline. J was trimmed by 1 base and V by 6 bases; bases with no gene match: 12. The CDR3 is 17 residues long. The CDR3, as DNA: TGTGCCAGCAGAACGCCCGGGAGGGGAGGAGGCACAGATACGCAGTATTTT. It yields the protein CASRTPGRGGGTDTQYF.

The V and J genes are TRBV9 and TRBJ2-2, with D hard to call. The V gene's germline CDR1 is SGDLS and CDR2 YYNGEE. The length of the CDR3 is 15 residues. V was cut by 4 bases and J by 0 bases, with 10 bases left in between. In DNA form, the CDR3 reads TGTGCCAGCAGCCCCACAGTCGCGAACACCGGGGAGCTGTTTTTT. As protein: CASSPTVANTGELFF. Full variable domain (rest looked up from reference TRBV9 and TRBJ2-2): DSGVTQTPKHLITATGQRVTLRCSPRSGDLSVYWYQQSLDQGLQFLIQYYNGEERAKGNILERFSAQQFPDLHSELNLSSLELGDSALYFCASSPTVANTGELFFGEGSRLTVL.

This clone appeared many times. The CDR3 coding sequence is TGCGCCAGCAGGGAACAGGAGAACACTGAAGCTTTCTTT. Protein sequence: CASREQENTEAFF. V gene TRBV5-1 combines with J gene TRBJ1-1; a possible D gene is TRBD1 (5 bases). V lost 5 bases to trimming and J lost 1 base, with 9 bases between them. The CDR3 is 13 amino acids. CDR1 and CDR2 from the germline V gene are SGHRS and YFSETQ.

The chain has TRBV11-3 and TRBJ1-1; D might be TRBD1 (6 bases). The CDR3 is 14 amino acids. Between the trimmed V and J ends, which lost 5 bases and 4 bases, there was a span of 14 bases. The V gene's germline CDR1 is SGHNT and CDR2 YENEEA. The CDR3 region is CASSGSQGGTEAFF. The DNA for the CDR3 is TGTGCCAGCAGCGGATCACAGGGCGGCACTGAAGCTTTCTTT. Combining the CDR3 with reference TRBV11-3 and TRBJ1-1 gives the whole variable domain EAGVVQSPRYKIIEKKQPVAFWCNPISGHNTLYWYLQNLGQGPELLIRYENEEAVDDSQLPKDRFSAERLKGVDSTLKIQPAELGDSAVYLCASSGSQGGTEAFFGQGTRLTVV.

V and J are TRBV25-1 and TRBJ2-7; 7 nucleotides agree with TRBD1. Germline V gives CDR1 MGHDK, CDR2 SYGVNS. The CDR3 runs to 15 residues. Trimming at V came to 3 bases and at J to 3 bases, leaving 8 bases not matched to a gene. The CDR3 DNA reads TGTGCCAGCAGTGACCCTAGAGGGGACAGCTACGAGCAGTACTTC. The encoded protein is CASSDPRGDSYEQYF.

The rearrangement joins TRBV6-1 to TRBJ2-2; either TRBD1 or TRBD2 may fit D (5 bases each). Germline lookup yields CDR1 MNHNS and CDR2 SASEGT. Trimming cost V 4 bases and J 2 bases, with 8 bases left between them. The CDR3 spans 14 residues. The CDR3 here is CASSGGTNTGELFF. In DNA, the CDR3 is TGTGCCAGCAGTGGAGGGACCAACACCGGGGAGCTGTTTTTT.

The rearrangement uses TRBV19 and TRBJ1-5, with 9 bases fitting TRBD1. Germline loops: CDR1 LNHDA, CDR2 SQIVND (reference sequence). This CDR3 region has 15 residues. The trim removed 5 bases at V and 2 bases at J, leaving 4 bases unmatched. DNA for the CDR3: TGTGCCAGTAGTTCCTGGACAGGGGGCAATCAGCCCCAGCATTTT. Translated: CASSSWTGGNQPQHF. Full variable domain (rest looked up from reference TRBV19 and TRBJ1-5): DGGITQSPKYLFRKEGQNVTLSCEQNLNHDAMYWYRQDPGQGLRLIYYSQIVNDFQKGDIAEGYSVSREKKESFPLTVTSAQKNPTAFYLCASSSWTGGNQPQHFGDGTRLSIL.

V gene TRBV6-5 combines with J gene TRBJ1-1; D gene ambiguous. This CDR3 is 13 amino acids long. The germline V and J ends were trimmed by 0 bases and 9 bases, with 11 bases remaining between them. Germline V gene data show CDR1 as MNHEY and CDR2 as SVGAGI. CDR3 sequence reads: CASSYSIPPQAFF. The CDR3 DNA reads as TGTGCCAGCAGTTACTCGATACCTCCGCAAGCTTTCTTT.

Turning to this clone: The sample contains more than one DNA sequence encoding this CDR3. This chain links TRBV7-9 with TRBJ2-7; 11 bases match TRBD2. This CDR3 contains 14 residues. After removal of 5 bases from V and 0 bases from J, the junction contained 0 bases not matched to a gene. Germline lookup yields CDR1 SEHNR and CDR2 FQNEAQ (reference sequence). The CDR3 nucleotides are TGTGCCAGCAGCACTAGCGGGAGCTCCTACGAGCAGTACTTC. It specifies CASSTSGSSYEQYF.

The chain recombines TRBV2 with TRBJ2-6; perhaps TRBD1 as D (7 bases). V gave up 4 bases and J gave up 0 bases, with 16 bases separating them. The CDR3 covers 18 residues. The germline V gene has CDR1 SNHLY and CDR2 FYNNEI. CDR3 region: CASSGGDRFSSGANVLTF. The CDR3 nucleotides are TGTGCCAGCAGTGGGGGGGACAGATTCTCCTCTGGGGCCAACGTCCTGACTTTC.

The chain combines TRBV5-8 with TRBJ1-5, with D possibly matching TRBD1 (5 bases). The CDR3 consists of 15 residues. Germline V CDR1 and CDR2: SGHTS, YDEGEE. V lost 1 base and J lost 1, with 9 bases in between. This chain's CDR3 is CASSLFRGSNQPQHF. CDR3 in DNA: TGTGCCAGCAGCTTGTTTCGGGGCAGCAATCAGCCCCAGCATTTT.

The chain is built from TRBV6-4 and TRBJ2-3; 10 bases are shared with TRBD2. CDR3 size: 16 residues. CDR1 is MRHNA, CDR2 SNTAGT, per germline. V lost 6 bases and J lost 3; bases outside the gene matches: 9. The CDR3 region has the DNA TGTGCCAGCAGCAGAGAAGCGGGAGGGGTTACAGATACGCAGTATTTT. It encodes CASSREAGGVTDTQYF.

The chain recombines TRBV28 with TRBJ1-1; 7 bases line up with TRBD1. The V and J ends lost 6 bases and 5 bases, in that order; junction bases with no gene match: 6. The germline V gene has CDR1 MDHEN and CDR2 SYDVKM. The CDR3 runs to 13 residues. CDR3 sequence: CASRPSGGTEAFF. For the CDR3, the DNA is TGTGCCAGCAGACCGTCAGGGGGAACTGAAGCTTTCTTT.